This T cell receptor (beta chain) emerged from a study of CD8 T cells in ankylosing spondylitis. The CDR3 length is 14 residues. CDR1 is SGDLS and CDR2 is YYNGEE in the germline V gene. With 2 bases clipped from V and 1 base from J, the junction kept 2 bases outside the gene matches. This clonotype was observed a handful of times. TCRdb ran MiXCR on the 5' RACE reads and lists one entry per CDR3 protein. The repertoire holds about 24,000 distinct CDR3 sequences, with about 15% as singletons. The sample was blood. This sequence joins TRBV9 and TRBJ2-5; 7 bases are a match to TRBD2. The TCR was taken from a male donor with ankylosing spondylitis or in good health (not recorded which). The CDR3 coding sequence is TGTGCCAGCAGCGTGGGGACTACCCAAGAGACCCAGTACTTC. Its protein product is CASSVGTTQETQYF.